This is a list of T cell receptor beta chains from one sample in a study of quantifying T cell responses using KT2 cells. TCRdb re-called the UMI-ligation and nested PCR reads through MiXCR, storing one row per CDR3 protein. The sample has 25,000 to 40,000 distinct CDR3 sequences; about 9.3% are singletons. Sequenced: PBMCs spiked with cells of the T cell clone KT2. These receptors were collected from a human donor. The conserved cysteine and the conserved F or W are not part of the CDR3 here.

TRBV12-3/TRBV12-4 | ASSHGTGGGYGQPQH
TRBV6-5 | ASSQLAGESYEQY
TRBV18 | ASSLDRGAEQY
TRBV7-2 | ASSQRLAGDVPYEQY
TRBV7-9 | ASSDTQDRGNYEQY
TRBV5-1 | ASREGIRDTQY
TRBV6-6 | ASSYILGNMNTEAF
TRBV12-3/TRBV12-4 | ASRSRGRMGTGELF
TRBV6-4 | ASSPRANNEQF
TRBV6-2/TRBV6-3 | ASRGTIGQPQH
TRBV2 | ASSEAGSLS
TRBV6-4 | ASSYSTDQGELF
TRBV4-2 | ASSANPGQNTEAF
TRBV3-1 | ASSPDRGAQY
TRBV20-1 | SASTSGLLYEQY
TRBV12-3/TRBV12-4 | ASRGLAAKETQY
TRBV19 | ASSTSTMNTEAF
TRBV27 | ASSPFPGVTLTEAF
TRBV6-5 | ASSYPQGEGVETQY
TRBV29-1 | SVEDFYEQY
TRBV20-1 | SANGLAGDVVTQY
TRBV12-3/TRBV12-4 | ASSPQLAGDEQY
TRBV5-1 | ASSFSGQGGVNEQF
TRBV3-1 | ASSQTLKTSGDSRTYNEQF
TRBV7-3 | ASSLTGYQKQF
TRBV2 | ASSVITGGKHEQY
TRBV7-6 | ASSFRMNTEAF
TRBV12-3/TRBV12-4 | ASSPGQGGSYGYT
TRBV14 | ASSQDWGTGVNTEAF
TRBV29-1 | SVGRSGWGYEQY
TRBV3-1 | ASSQEEGGQGNSPLH
TRBV6-5 | ASSDGGEKLF
TRBV20-1 | SAVDRGHEKLF
TRBV5-1 | ASSLAQGLDTQY
TRBV20-1 | SARVETENSPLH
TRBV6-5 | ASSLGSTDTQY
TRBV10-2 | ASSESLFQGSGNTIY
TRBV7-9 | ASSSRLAARDEQY
TRBV20-1 | SARDRLAIYQETQY
TRBV24-1 | ATSGWVAQSNEQF
TRBV9 | ASSQTSGTYNEQF
TRBV12-3/TRBV12-4 | ASSELYSVQY
TRBV15 | ATSRDRAVLKALH
TRBV2 | ASSDIDSNQPQH
TRBV5-4 | ASSLGWPGRNTEAF
TRBV12-3/TRBV12-4 | ASSLAGAGLVFEY
TRBV5-1 | ASSLESGQGSWTGELF
TRBV6-4 | AISDEAGNTGELF
TRBV3-1 | ANDHAPPSKDYYEQY
TRBV27 | ASRRTGGAGNQPQH